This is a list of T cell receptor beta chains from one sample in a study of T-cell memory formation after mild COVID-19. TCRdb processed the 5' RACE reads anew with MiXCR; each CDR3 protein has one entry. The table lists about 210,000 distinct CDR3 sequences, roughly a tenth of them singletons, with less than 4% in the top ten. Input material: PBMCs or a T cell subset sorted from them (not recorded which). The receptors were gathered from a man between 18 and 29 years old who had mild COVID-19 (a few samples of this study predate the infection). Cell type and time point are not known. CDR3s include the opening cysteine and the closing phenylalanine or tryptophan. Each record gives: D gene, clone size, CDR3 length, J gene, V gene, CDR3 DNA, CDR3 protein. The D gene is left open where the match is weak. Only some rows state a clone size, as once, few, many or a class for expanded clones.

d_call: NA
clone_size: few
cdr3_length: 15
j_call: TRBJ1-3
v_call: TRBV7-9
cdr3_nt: TGTGCCAGCAGCTTACAGGCGCCATATGGAAACACCATATATTTT
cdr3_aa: CASSLQAPYGNTIYF

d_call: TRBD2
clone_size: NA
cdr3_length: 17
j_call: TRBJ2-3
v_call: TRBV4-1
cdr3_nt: TGCGCCAGCAGCCAAGAGGAAGCGGGGGCCAACACAGATACGCAGTATTTT
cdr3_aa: CASSQEEAGANTDTQYF

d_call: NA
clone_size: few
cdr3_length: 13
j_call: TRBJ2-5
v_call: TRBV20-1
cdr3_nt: TGCAGTGCTCCACGGGGGAGCCAAGAGACCCAGTACTTC
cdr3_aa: CSAPRGSQETQYF

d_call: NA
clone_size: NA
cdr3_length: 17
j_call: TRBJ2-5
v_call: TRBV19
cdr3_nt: TGTGCCAGTAGGACCTCAGCGACCCCGGCGAGTGTAGAGACCCAGTACTTC
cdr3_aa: CASRTSATPASVETQYF

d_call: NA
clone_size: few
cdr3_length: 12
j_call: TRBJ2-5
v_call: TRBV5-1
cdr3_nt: TGCGCCAGCAGCTTGGATTCAGGGTTCAGATACTTC
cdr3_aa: CASSLDSGFRYF

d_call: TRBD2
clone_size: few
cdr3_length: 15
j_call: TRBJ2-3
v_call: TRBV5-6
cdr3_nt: TGTGCCAGCAGCCCGGGGGGGGCATTCACAGATACGCAGTATTTT
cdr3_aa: CASSPGGAFTDTQYF

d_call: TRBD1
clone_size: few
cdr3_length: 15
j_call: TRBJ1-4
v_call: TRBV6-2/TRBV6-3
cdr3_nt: TGTGCCAGCAAGACACACGGGACAGGCGAGGAAAAACTGTTTTTT
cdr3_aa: CASKTHGTGEEKLFF

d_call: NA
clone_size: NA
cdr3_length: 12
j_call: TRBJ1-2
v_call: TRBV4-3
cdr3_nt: TGCGCCAGCAGCCAAGAAGGGGGGGACTACACCTTC
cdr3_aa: CASSQEGGDYTF

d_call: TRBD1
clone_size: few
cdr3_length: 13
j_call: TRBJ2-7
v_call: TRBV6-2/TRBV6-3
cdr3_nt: TGTGCCAGCAGGGAGACAGGGTCCTACGAGCAGTACTTC
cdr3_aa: CASRETGSYEQYF

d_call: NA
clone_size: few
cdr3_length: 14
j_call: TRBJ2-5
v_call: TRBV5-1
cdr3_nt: TGCGCCAGCAGCTCCGCCATGTACCAAGAGACCCAGTACTTC
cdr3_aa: CASSSAMYQETQYF

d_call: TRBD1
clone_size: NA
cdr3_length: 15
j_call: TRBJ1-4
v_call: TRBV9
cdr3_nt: TGTGCCAGCAGCGCTTCCGGGACAGCGAGTGAAAAACTGTTTTTT
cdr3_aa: CASSASGTASEKLFF

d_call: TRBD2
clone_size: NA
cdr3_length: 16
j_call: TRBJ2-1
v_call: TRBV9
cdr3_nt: TGTGCCAGCAGCGCGAGGCTACTAGCGATTAGCAATGAGCAGTTCTTC
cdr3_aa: CASSARLLAISNEQFF

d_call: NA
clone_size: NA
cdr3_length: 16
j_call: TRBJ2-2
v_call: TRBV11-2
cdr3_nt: TGTGCCAGCAGCTTATACGGGGGGCCAGGCACCGGGGAGCTGTTTTTT
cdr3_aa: CASSLYGGPGTGELFF

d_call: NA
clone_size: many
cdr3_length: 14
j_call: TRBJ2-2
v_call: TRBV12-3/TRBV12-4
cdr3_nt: TGTGCCAGCAGTTTAGGTGTGAACACCGGGGAGCTGTTTTTT
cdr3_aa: CASSLGVNTGELFF

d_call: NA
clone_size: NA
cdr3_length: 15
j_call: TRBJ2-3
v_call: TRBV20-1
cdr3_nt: TGCAGTGCTAGGCGGGGGCCCTATCTCACAGATACGCAGTATTTT
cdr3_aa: CSARRGPYLTDTQYF

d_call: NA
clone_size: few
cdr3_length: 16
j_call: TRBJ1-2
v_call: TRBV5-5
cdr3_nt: TGTGCCAGCAGCTTGGCCCCGCTCCGGGCCGAATATGGCTACACCTTC
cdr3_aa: CASSLAPLRAEYGYTF

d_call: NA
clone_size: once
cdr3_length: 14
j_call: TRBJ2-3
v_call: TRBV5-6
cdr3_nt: TGTGCCAGCAGCTTAGGGCGAAACACAGATACGCAGTATTTT
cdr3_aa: CASSLGRNTDTQYF

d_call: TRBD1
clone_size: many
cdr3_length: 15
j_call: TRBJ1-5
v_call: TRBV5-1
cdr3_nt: TGCGCCAGCAGCCCGGGGACAGGGGTTACGCAGCCCCAGCATTTT
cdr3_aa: CASSPGTGVTQPQHF

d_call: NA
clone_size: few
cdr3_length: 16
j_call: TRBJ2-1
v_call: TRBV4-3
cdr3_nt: TGCGCCAGCAGCCAAGCCCCCAGCAGACCGTACAATGAGCAGTTCTTC
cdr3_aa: CASSQAPSRPYNEQFF

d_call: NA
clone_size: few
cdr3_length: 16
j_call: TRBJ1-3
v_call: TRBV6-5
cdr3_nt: TGTGCCAGCAGTTACTCCCGTTGGAGCTCTGGAAACACCATATATTTT
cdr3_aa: CASSYSRWSSGNTIYF

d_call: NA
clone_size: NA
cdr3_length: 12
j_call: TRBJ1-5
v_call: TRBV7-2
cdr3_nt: TGTGCCAGCAGCCTCGGTTGGCAGCCCCAGCATTTT
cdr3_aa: CASSLGWQPQHF

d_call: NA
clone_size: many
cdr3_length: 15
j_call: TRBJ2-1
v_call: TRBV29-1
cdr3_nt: TGCAGCGTTGGGACAGCAGGTTGGTCCTACAATGAGCAGTTCTTC
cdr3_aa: CSVGTAGWSYNEQFF

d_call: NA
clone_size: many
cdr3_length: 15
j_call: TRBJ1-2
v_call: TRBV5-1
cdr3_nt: TGCGCCAGCAGCATCCAGGGACAAGCTAACTATGGCTACACCTTC
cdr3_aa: CASSIQGQANYGYTF

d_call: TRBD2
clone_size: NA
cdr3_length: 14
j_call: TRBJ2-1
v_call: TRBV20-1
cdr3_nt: TGCAGTGCGCAACAGGCTAGCGGGGGTATCGAGCAGTTCTTC
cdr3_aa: CSAQQASGGIEQFF

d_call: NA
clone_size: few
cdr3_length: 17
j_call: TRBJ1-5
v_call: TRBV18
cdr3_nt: TGTGCCAGCTCACCAGCCAGGGTAGATAATAGCAATCAGCCCCAGCATTTT
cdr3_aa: CASSPARVDNSNQPQHF

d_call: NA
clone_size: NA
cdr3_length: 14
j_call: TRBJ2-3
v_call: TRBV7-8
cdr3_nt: TGTGCCAGCAGCCCGTACGTGGGCACAGATACGCAGTATTTT
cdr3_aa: CASSPYVGTDTQYF

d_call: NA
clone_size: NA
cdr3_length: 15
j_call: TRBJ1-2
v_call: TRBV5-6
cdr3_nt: TGTGCCAGCAGCTTGACAGGGAGGCAGGCCTATGGCTACACCTTC
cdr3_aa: CASSLTGRQAYGYTF

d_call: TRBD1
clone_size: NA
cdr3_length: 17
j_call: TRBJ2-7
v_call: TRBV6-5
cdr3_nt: TGTGCCAGCAGTTACTCCTCAGGACAGGCGACGTTCTACGAGCAGTACTTC
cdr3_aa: CASSYSSGQATFYEQYF

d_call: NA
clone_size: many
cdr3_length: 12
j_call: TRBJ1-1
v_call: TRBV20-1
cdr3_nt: TGCAGTGCTATCGGGTTGGACACTGAAGCTTTCTTT
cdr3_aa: CSAIGLDTEAFF

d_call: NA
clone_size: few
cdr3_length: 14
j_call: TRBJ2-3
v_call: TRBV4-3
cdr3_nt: TGCGCCAGCAGCCGGGGGGACCCCCCAGATACGCAGTATTTT
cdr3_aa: CASSRGDPPDTQYF

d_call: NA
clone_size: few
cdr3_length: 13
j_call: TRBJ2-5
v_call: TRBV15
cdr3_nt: TGTGCCACCAGCAGCAGGGGAGTGGAGACCCAGTACTTC
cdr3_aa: CATSSRGVETQYF

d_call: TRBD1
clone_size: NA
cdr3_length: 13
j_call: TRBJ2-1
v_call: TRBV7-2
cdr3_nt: TGTGCCAGCAGCCGACAGGGTGGGGATGAGCAGTTCTTC
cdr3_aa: CASSRQGGDEQFF

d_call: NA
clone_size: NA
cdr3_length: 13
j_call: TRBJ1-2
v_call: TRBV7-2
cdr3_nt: TGTGCCAGCAGCTTAGGTGCGATCTATGGCTACACCTTC
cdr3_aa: CASSLGAIYGYTF

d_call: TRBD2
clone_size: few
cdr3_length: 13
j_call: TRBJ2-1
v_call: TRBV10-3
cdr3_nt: TGTGCCATCAGGGGGGAGGGATACAATGAGCAGTTCTTC
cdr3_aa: CAIRGEGYNEQFF

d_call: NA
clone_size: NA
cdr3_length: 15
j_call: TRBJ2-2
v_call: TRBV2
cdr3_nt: TGTGCCAGCAGTGAGTTCGGCTCGGGCACCGGGGAGCTGTTTTTT
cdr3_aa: CASSEFGSGTGELFF

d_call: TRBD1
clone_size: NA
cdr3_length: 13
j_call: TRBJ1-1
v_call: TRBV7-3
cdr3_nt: TGTGCCAGCAGCCGTACAGGGGGCCTTGAAGCTTTCTTT
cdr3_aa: CASSRTGGLEAFF

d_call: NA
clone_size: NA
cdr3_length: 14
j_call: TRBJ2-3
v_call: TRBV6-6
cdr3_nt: TGTGCCAGCCGCACCCTTGGGGGCGCAGATACGCAGTATTTT
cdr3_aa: CASRTLGGADTQYF

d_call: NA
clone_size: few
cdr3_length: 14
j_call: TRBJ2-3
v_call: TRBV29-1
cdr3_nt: TGCAGCGTTTCATTATCTTGGGGAGAAGATACGCAGTATTTT
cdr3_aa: CSVSLSWGEDTQYF

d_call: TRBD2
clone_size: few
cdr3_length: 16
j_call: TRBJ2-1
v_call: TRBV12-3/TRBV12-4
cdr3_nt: TGTGCCAGCATTCGAAGGCTAGCGGGGCGGCGGGGTGAGCAGTTCTTC
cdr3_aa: CASIRRLAGRRGEQFF

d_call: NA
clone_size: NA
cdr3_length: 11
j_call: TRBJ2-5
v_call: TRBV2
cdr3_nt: TGTGCCGGACAGTACCAAGAGACCCAGTACTTC
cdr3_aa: CAGQYQETQYF

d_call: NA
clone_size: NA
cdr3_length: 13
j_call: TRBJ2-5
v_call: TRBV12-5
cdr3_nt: TGTGCTAGTGGTCCAGACCTCCAAGAGACCCAGTACTTC
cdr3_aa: CASGPDLQETQYF

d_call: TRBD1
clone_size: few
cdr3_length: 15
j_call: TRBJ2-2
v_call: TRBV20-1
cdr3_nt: TGCAGTGCCGCCCGTGCGGGACAGGGATTCGGGGAGCTGTTTTTT
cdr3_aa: CSAARAGQGFGELFF

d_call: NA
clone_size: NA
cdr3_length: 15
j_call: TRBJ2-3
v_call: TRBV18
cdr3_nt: TGTGCCAGCTCCCGGTCTCTAGCGACCACAGATACGCAGTATTTT
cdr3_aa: CASSRSLATTDTQYF

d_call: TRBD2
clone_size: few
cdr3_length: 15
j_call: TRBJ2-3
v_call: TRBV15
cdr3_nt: TGTGCCACCAGCAGAGCTGGCGGGGGGGGAGATACGCAGTATTTT
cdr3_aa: CATSRAGGGGDTQYF

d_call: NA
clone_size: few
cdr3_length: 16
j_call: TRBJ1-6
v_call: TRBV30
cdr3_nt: TGTGCCTGGAGTGGGGCGGTTGGCCTTCCCGTTTCACCCCTCCACTTT
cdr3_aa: CAWSGAVGLPVSPLHF

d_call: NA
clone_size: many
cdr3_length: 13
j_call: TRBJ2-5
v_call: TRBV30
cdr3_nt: TGTGCCTGGAGCGACGGGTACCAAGCGACCCAGTACTTC
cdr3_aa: CAWSDGYQATQYF